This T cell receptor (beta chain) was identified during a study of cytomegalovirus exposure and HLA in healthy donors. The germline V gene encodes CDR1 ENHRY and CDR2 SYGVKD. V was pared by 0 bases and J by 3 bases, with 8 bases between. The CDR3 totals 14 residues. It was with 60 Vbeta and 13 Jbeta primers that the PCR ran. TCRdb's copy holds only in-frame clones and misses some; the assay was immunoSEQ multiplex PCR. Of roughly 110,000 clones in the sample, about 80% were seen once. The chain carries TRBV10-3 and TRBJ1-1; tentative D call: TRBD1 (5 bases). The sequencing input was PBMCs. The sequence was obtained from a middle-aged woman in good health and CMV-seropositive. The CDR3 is CAISESGVDTEAFF. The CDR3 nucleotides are TGTGCCATCAGTGAGTCAGGGGTCGACACTGAAGCTTTCTTT.